Presented here are 12 T cell receptor beta chains from one specimen sequenced in a study of T cells expressing NK-cell markers. TCRdb reworked the 5' RACE reads into one entry per CDR3 protein, no DNA. This table lists a few hundred thousand distinct CDR3 sequences. Source material: blood T cells: a sorted CD56 or NKG2C T cell subset, CD4+ or CD8+ T cells, or bulk PBMC T cells (not recorded which). Every receptor here comes from a young man in good health.

The chain employs TRBV29-1 and TRBJ2-1; TCRdb outputs TRBD2, but without DNA this stays unchecked. The CDR3 consists of 17 residues. Germline V gene lookup returns CDR1 SQVTM and CDR2 ANQGSEA. The CDR3 sequence: CSVRAGTSGAAYNEQFF.

The chain couples TRBV25-1 to TRBJ2-4. Germline lookup yields CDR1 MGHDK and CDR2 SYGVNS. The CDR3 runs 16 residues. CDR3 loop: CASSESLVGFKNIQYF.

The chain has TRBV5-1 and TRBJ2-1; TCRdb gives TRBD1 as the D gene, but with no DNA this cannot be confirmed. CDR1 is SGHRS and CDR2 is YFSETQ in the germline V gene. There are 16 residues in the CDR3. CDR3 sequence reads: CASSIGTAASYNEQFF.

J is TRBJ2-2 and V is TRBV25-1. This CDR3 has 13 amino acids. Germline V gene lookup returns CDR1 MGHDK and CDR2 SYGVNS. The CDR3 region is CASSRTNTGELFF.

The CDR3 sequence is CASSFSGRQETQYF. This rearrangement joins TRBV12-3 or TRBV12-4 to TRBJ2-5. The CDR3 sequence is 14 residues long.

The chain recombines TRBV12-3 or TRBV12-4 with TRBJ2-6. The CDR3 loop spans 15 amino acids. The CDR3 reads CASQTWGSGANVLTF.

The V call is TRBV6-1, the J call TRBJ1-1. Germline values: CDR1 MNHNS, CDR2 SASEGT. CDR3 length equals 14 residues. The CDR3: CASTNRWVDTEAFF.

The CDR3 region is CSARRTGVGRTEAFF. The chain recombines TRBV20-1 with TRBJ1-1; TCRdb returns TRBD1, unconfirmable since there is no DNA. The CDR3 totals 15 residues. Germline-derived CDR1 and CDR2 are DFQATT and SNEGSKA (reference sequence).

This chain joins TRBV12-3 or TRBV12-4 and TRBJ1-1. The CDR3 is 15 residues long. The CDR3 sequence is CASKPQGPLNTEAFF.

CDR3 in amino acids: CASSDTGVYGYTF. The rearrangement links TRBV12-3 or TRBV12-4 to TRBJ1-2; TCRdb indicates TRBD1, and absent DNA this call remains unverified. The CDR3 has 13 residues.

The gene calls are TRBV29-1 and TRBJ2-3; the TCRdb D gene call, TRBD2, has no DNA to confirm it. The CDR3 has 18 residues. The germline V gene has CDR1 SQVTM and CDR2 ANQGSEA. The CDR3 protein is CSSLRLPGGMGTTDTQYF.

This chain connects TRBV29-1 to TRBJ2-2. The CDR3 contains 15 residues. Germline CDR1 and CDR2: SQVTM and ANQGSEA. This CDR3 reads CSVGSGSANTGELFF.